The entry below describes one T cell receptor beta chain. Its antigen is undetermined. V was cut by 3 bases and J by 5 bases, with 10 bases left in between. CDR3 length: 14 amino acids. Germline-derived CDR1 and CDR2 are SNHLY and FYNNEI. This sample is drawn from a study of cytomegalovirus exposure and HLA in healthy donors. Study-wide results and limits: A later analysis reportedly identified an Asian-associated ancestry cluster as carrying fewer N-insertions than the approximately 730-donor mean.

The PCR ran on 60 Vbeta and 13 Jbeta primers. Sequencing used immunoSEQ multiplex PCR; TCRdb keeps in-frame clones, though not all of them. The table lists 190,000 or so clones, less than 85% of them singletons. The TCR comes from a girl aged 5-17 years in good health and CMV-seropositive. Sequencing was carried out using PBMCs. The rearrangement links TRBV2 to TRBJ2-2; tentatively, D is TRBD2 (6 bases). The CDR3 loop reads CASSDPGETGELFF. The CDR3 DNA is TGTGCCAGCAGTGACCCGGGAGAAACCGGGGAGCTGTTTTTT.